This is a list of T cell receptor beta chains from one sample in a study of shared clonotypes between healthy human individuals. Clones were read by immunoSEQ multiplex PCR, and TCRdb kept only the in-frame ones, dropping some. The sample contains about 2.5 million clones, around 92% of which appear only once. The sequenced material came from naive CD4+ T cells from PBMCs. These receptors were taken from a man younger than 35 in good health. Some clones in this sample may be carry-over from other donors' samples. The CDR3 runs from the conserved cysteine through the conserved F or W. The order of the fields is J gene, clone size, D gene, V gene, CDR3 protein, CDR3 DNA. The D gene is left open where the match is weak. Clone size is shown for a subset of rows, as once, few, many or a class of expanded clone.

j_call: TRBJ2-7; clone_size: .; d_call: TRBD2; v_call: TRBV13; cdr3_aa: CASSGGRTLAGISYEQYF; cdr3_nt: TGTGCCAGCAGCGGAGGGAGAACACTAGCGGGGATTTCCTACGAGCAGTACTTC
j_call: TRBJ2-5; clone_size: .; d_call: .; v_call: TRBV5-1; cdr3_aa: CASSLDGQYQETQYF; cdr3_nt: TGCGCCAGCAGCCTTGACGGACAGTACCAAGAGACCCAGTACTTC
j_call: TRBJ2-1; clone_size: .; d_call: .; v_call: TRBV7-2; cdr3_aa: CASSSLRQLLYNEQFF; cdr3_nt: TGTGCCAGCAGCTCCCTTAGACAGTTACTTTACAATGAGCAGTTCTTC
j_call: TRBJ1-3; clone_size: few; d_call: .; v_call: TRBV29-1; cdr3_aa: CSAAFGFSGNTIYF; cdr3_nt: TGCAGCGCCGCCTTCGGTTTCTCTGGAAACACCATATATTTT
j_call: TRBJ2-7; clone_size: .; d_call: .; v_call: TRBV6-1; cdr3_aa: CASRTASTNDYEQYF; cdr3_nt: TGTGCCAGCAGAACAGCGAGCACGAACGACTACGAGCAGTACTTC
j_call: TRBJ2-3; clone_size: .; d_call: .; v_call: TRBV9; cdr3_aa: CASSLRDGSYTQYF; cdr3_nt: TGTGCCAGCAGCCTTCGGGACGGAAGTTATACGCAGTATTTT
j_call: TRBJ1-6; clone_size: .; d_call: TRBD1; v_call: TRBV28; cdr3_aa: CASSLGTVSYNSPLHF; cdr3_nt: TGTGCCAGCAGTCTGGGGACAGTTTCATATAATTCACCCCTCCACTTT
j_call: TRBJ2-7; clone_size: .; d_call: .; v_call: TRBV28; cdr3_aa: CASRARGQSYEQYF; cdr3_nt: TGTGCCAGCAGGGCTAGAGGACAGAGCTACGAGCAGTACTTC
j_call: TRBJ2-1; clone_size: .; d_call: .; v_call: TRBV5-1; cdr3_aa: CASSFQSSYNEQFF; cdr3_nt: TGCGCCAGCAGCTTTCAGAGCTCCTACAATGAGCAGTTCTTC
j_call: TRBJ2-1; clone_size: .; d_call: .; v_call: TRBV5-4; cdr3_aa: CASSLVALARDEQFF; cdr3_nt: TGTGCCAGCAGCTTGGTCGCCCTCGCCCGGGATGAGCAGTTCTTC
j_call: TRBJ2-7; clone_size: .; d_call: .; v_call: TRBV27; cdr3_aa: CASSFDRNYEQYF; cdr3_nt: TGTGCCAGCAGTTTCGACAGGAATTACGAGCAGTACTTC
j_call: TRBJ1-3; clone_size: once; d_call: .; v_call: TRBV6-5; cdr3_aa: CASRPEGNTIYF; cdr3_nt: TGTGCCAGCAGGCCCGAAGGAAACACCATATATTTT
j_call: TRBJ2-1; clone_size: .; d_call: TRBD2; v_call: TRBV11-3; cdr3_aa: CASSLGDYFNEQFF; cdr3_nt: TGTGCCAGCAGCTTAGGGGACTACTTCAATGAGCAGTTCTTC
j_call: TRBJ2-3; clone_size: .; d_call: .; v_call: TRBV11-2; cdr3_aa: CASSLLGIRTDTQYF; cdr3_nt: TGTGCCAGCAGCTTACTCGGAATACGCACAGATACGCAGTATTTT
j_call: TRBJ1-1; clone_size: few; d_call: .; v_call: TRBV9; cdr3_aa: CASSRTGGLTEAFF; cdr3_nt: TGTGCCAGCAGCCGTACTGGGGGTTTGACTGAAGCTTTCTTT
j_call: TRBJ1-1; clone_size: .; d_call: .; v_call: TRBV12-5; cdr3_aa: CASGLVFGNGVNTEAFF; cdr3_nt: TGTGCTAGTGGTTTGGTATTTGGTAACGGGGTGAACACTGAAGCTTTCTTT
j_call: TRBJ2-5; clone_size: .; d_call: TRBD1; v_call: TRBV29-1; cdr3_aa: CSVRTGGETQYF; cdr3_nt: TGCAGCGTGCGGACAGGTGGGGAGACCCAGTACTTC
j_call: TRBJ1-1; clone_size: .; d_call: .; v_call: TRBV5-6; cdr3_aa: CASSLGRFRTVNTEAFF; cdr3_nt: TGTGCCAGCAGCTTGGGACGTTTCAGGACAGTGAACACTGAAGCTTTCTTT
j_call: TRBJ2-5; clone_size: .; d_call: .; v_call: TRBV4-2; cdr3_aa: CASSPLPGNTGFQETQYF; cdr3_nt: TGTGCCAGCAGCCCCCTCCCCGGTAATACAGGGTTCCAAGAGACCCAGTACTTC
j_call: TRBJ2-1; clone_size: .; d_call: .; v_call: TRBV29-1; cdr3_aa: CSVDSASSYNEQFF; cdr3_nt: TGCAGCGTTGACAGCGCTAGCTCCTACAATGAGCAGTTCTTC
j_call: TRBJ2-7; clone_size: .; d_call: TRBD2; v_call: TRBV6-6; cdr3_aa: CASRRGRVYEQYF; cdr3_nt: TGTGCCAGCAGGCGAGGGAGGGTCTACGAGCAGTACTTC
j_call: TRBJ1-5; clone_size: .; d_call: TRBD1; v_call: TRBV6-6; cdr3_aa: CASSKGQINQPQHF; cdr3_nt: TGTGCCAGCAGCAAGGGACAGATCAATCAGCCCCAGCATTTT